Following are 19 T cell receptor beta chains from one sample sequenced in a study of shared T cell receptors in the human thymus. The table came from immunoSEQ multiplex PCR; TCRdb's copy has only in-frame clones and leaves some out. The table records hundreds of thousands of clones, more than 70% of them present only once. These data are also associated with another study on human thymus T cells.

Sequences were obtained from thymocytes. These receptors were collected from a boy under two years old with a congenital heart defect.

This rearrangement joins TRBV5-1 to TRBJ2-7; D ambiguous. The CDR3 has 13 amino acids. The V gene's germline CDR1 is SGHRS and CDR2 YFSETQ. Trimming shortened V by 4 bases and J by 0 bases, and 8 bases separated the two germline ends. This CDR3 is CASSPSSSYEQYF. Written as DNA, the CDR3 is TGCGCCAGCAGCCCTTCCAGCTCCTACGAGCAGTACTTC.

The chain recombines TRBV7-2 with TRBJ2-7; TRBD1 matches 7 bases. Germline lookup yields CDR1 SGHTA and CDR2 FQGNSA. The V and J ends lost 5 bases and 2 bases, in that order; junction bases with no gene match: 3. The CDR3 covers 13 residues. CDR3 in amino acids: CASSRQGAYEQYF. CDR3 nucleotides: TGTGCCAGCAGCCGTCAGGGGGCCTACGAGCAGTACTTC.

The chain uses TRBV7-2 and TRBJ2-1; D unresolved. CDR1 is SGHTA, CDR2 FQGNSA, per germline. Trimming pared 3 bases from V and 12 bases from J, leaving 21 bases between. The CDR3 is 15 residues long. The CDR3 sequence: CASSFDRTGSNGQFF. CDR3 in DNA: TGTGCCAGCAGCTTCGACCGAACCGGGTCCAACGGGCAGTTCTTC.

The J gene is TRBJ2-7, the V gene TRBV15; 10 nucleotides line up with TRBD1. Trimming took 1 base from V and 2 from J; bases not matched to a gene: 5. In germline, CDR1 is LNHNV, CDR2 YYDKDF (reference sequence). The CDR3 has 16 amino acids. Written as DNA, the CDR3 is TGTGCCACCAGCAGAGCCGGGACAGGGGCCACCTACGAGCAGTACTTC. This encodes CATSRAGTGATYEQYF.

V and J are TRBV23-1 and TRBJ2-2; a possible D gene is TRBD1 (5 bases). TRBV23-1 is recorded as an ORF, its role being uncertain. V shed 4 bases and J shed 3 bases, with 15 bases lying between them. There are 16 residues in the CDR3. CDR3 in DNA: TGCGCCAGCAGTCCTAATCCCCAGGGTCACACCGGGGAGCTGTTTTTT. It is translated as CASSPNPQGHTGELFF.

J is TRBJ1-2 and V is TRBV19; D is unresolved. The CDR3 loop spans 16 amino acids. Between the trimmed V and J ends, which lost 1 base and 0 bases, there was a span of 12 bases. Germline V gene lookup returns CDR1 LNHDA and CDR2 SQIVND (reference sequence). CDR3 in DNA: TGTGCCAGTAGTATAGCCGCGGCTAGCACTAACTATGGCTACACCTTC. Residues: CASSIAAASTNYGYTF. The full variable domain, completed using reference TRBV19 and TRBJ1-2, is DGGITQSPKYLFRKEGQNVTLSCEQNLNHDAMYWYRQDPGQGLRLIYYSQIVNDFQKGDIAEGYSVSREKKESFPLTVTSAQKNPTAFYLCASSIAAASTNYGYTFGSGTRLTVV.

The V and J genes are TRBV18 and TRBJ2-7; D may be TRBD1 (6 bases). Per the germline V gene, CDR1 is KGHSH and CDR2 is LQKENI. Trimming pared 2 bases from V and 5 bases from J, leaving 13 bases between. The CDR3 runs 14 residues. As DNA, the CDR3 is TGTGCCAGCTCACCAACAGGGTTGGGCCACGAGCAGTACTTC. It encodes CASSPTGLGHEQYF.

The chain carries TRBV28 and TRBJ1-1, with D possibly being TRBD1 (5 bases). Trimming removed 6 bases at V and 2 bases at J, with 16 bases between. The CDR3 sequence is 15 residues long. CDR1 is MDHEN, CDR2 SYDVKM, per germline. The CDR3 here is CASSRSTGGNTEAFF. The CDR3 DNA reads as TGTGCCAGCAGCCGCTCCACCGGGGGAAACACTGAAGCTTTCTTT. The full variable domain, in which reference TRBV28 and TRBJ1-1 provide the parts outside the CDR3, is DVKVTQSSRYLVKRTGEKVFLECVQDMDHENMFWYRQDPGLGLRLIYFSYDVKMKEKGDIPEGYSVSREKKERFSLILESASTNQTSMYLCASSRSTGGNTEAFFGQGTRLTVV.

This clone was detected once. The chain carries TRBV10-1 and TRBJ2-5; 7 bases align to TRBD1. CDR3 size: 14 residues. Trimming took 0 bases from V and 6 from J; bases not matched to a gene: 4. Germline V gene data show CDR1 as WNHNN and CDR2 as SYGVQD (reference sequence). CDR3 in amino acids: CASSESRGRQTQYF. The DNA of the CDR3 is TGCGCCAGCAGTGAGTCAAGGGGGCGGCAGACCCAGTACTTC.

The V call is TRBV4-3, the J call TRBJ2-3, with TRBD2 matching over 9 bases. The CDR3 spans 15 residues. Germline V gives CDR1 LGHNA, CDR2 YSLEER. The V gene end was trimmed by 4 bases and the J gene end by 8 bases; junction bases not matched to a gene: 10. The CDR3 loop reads CASSPGTSSSATQYF. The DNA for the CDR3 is TGCGCCAGCAGCCCTGGGACTAGCTCTTCGGCTACGCAGTATTTT.

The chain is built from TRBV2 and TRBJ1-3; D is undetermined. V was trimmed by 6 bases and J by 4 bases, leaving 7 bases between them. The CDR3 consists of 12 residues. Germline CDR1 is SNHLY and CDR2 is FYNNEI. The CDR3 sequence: CASRKRGNTIYF. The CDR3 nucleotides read TGTGCCAGCAGAAAGAGAGGAAACACCATATATTTT.

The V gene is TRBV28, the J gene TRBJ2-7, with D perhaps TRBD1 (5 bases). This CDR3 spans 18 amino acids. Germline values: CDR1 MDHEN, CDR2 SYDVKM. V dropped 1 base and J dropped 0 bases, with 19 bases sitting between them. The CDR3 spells CASSLSEVWTPSSYEQYF. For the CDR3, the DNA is TGTGCCAGCAGTTTATCCGAGGTATGGACACCGAGCTCCTACGAGCAGTACTTC.

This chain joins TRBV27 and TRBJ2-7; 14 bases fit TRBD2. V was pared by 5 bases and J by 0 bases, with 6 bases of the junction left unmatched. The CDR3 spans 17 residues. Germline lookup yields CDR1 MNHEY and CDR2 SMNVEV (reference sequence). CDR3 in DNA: TGTGCCAGCAGTCTTGGGACTAGCGGGGGCAGCTCCTACGAGCAGTACTTC. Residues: CASSLGTSGGSSYEQYF.

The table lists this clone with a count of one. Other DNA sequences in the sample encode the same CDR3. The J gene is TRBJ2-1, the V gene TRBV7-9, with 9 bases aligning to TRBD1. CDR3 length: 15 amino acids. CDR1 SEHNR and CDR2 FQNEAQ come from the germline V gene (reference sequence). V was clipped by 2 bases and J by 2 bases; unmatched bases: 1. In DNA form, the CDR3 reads TGTGCCAGCAGCTTACGACAGGGGGCCTACAATGAGCAGTTCTTC. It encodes CASSLRQGAYNEQFF.

The CDR3 DNA is TGTGCCAGTAGTCTTGGGACAGGGGTCGTAGAAAAACTGTTTTTT. Its translation is CASSLGTGVVEKLFF. This rearrangement joins TRBV19 to TRBJ1-4, with 10 bases fitting TRBD1. Germline-derived CDR1 and CDR2 are LNHDA and SQIVND (reference sequence). The CDR3 has 15 residues. Unmatched junction bases numbered 8, after V lost 5 bases and J lost 8 bases.

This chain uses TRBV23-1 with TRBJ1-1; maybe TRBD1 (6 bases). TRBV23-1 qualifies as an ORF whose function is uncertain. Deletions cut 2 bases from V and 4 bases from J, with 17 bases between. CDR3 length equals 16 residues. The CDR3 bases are TGCGCCAGCAGTCAAACTTACAGGGAGGGGGGCACTGAAGCTTTCTTT. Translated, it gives CASSQTYREGGTEAFF.

The CDR3 spells CASSVSGNEQFF. The CDR3, as DNA: TGTGCCAGCAGCGTTAGCGGAAATGAGCAGTTCTTC. The V call is TRBV9, the J call TRBJ2-1, with a possible D match to TRBD2 (6 bases). V lost 2 bases to trimming and J lost 7 bases, with 7 bases between them. Germline V gene lookup returns CDR1 SGDLS and CDR2 YYNGEE. The CDR3 has 12 amino acids. Combining the CDR3 with reference TRBV9 and TRBJ2-1 gives the whole variable domain DSGVTQTPKHLITATGQRVTLRCSPRSGDLSVYWYQQSLDQGLQFLIQYYNGEERAKGNILERFSAQQFPDLHSELNLSSLELGDSALYFCASSVSGNEQFFGPGTRLTVL.

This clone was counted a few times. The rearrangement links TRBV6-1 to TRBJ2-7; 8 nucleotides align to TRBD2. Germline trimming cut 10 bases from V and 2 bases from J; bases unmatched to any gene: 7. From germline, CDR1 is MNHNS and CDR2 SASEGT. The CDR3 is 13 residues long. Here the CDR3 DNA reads TGTGCCATCGGGAGGGTCCCTACCTACGAGCAGTACTTC. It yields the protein CAIGRVPTYEQYF.

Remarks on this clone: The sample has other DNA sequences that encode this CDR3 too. The CDR3 here is CASSDRNYGYTF. In nucleotides, the CDR3 is TGTGCCAGCAGTGACAGAAACTATGGCTACACCTTC. The chain links TRBV6-1 to TRBJ1-2; D not resolved. Germline CDR1 is MNHNS and CDR2 is SASEGT. This CDR3 spans 12 amino acids. V lost 3 bases and J 2 bases, leaving 4 bases between the germline ends.